These 17 T cell receptor beta chains came from one sample sequenced in a study of blood T cell repertoires in COVID-19. Clones were sequenced by immunoSEQ multiplex PCR, and TCRdb holds only the in-frame ones, with some missing. The table includes 200,000 or so clones, roughly 84% detected once. Material for sequencing was peripheral blood. The receptor set was obtained from a person aged 70 to 80 with COVID-19, enrolled during active disease.

This chain joins TRBV7-9 and TRBJ1-2; a possible D gene is TRBD1 (6 bases). The CDR3 has 13 amino acids. The ends were cut back, 3 bases at V and 6 bases at J, with 11 bases in the middle. Looked up from germline, CDR1 is SEHNR and CDR2 is FQNEAQ (reference sequence). CDR3 residues: CASSLLAGDGYTF. The CDR3 DNA sequence: TGTGCCAGCAGCTTGTTGGCAGGGGATGGCTACACCTTC.

This rearrangement joins TRBV24-1 to TRBJ2-1; 8 nucleotides match TRBD1. This CDR3 has 17 amino acids. V lost 4 bases and J lost 1; bases outside the gene matches: 8. CDR1 is KGHDR, CDR2 SFDVKD, per germline. CDR3 sequence: CATSDTSTGGSYNEQFF. CDR3 nucleotides: TGTGCCACCAGTGACACCTCTACAGGGGGTTCCTACAATGAGCAGTTCTTC.

This chain joins TRBV15 and TRBJ2-5, with D uncertain. The CDR3 consists of 15 residues. Trimming took 0 bases from V and 7 from J, leaving 15 bases between them. Germline V gives CDR1 LNHNV, CDR2 YYDKDF (reference sequence). In nucleotides, the CDR3 is TGTGCCACCAGCAGAGATGGGCAGCAGTCAGGGACCCAGTACTTC. Amino acid sequence: CATSRDGQQSGTQYF.

The CDR3 is CASSQPPGGQETQYF. For the CDR3, the DNA is TGCGCCAGCAGCCAACCCCCCGGCGGTCAAGAGACCCAGTACTTC. V usage is TRBV4-3 and J usage is TRBJ2-5; no clear D gene. With 2 bases removed from V and 2 bases from J, the gap between germline ends came to 12 bases. The CDR3 totals 15 residues. From germline, CDR1 is LGHNA and CDR2 YSLEER.

The CDR3 nucleotides are TGTGCCAGCACCAGACGGGACTCCTACGAGCAGTACTTC. Translation: CASTRRDSYEQYF. The J gene is TRBJ2-7, the V gene TRBV12-3 or TRBV12-4, with D tentatively TRBD2 (5 bases). The CDR3 length is 13 residues. V was cut by 7 bases and J by 0 bases, with 10 bases left in between.

The chain employs TRBV9 and TRBJ2-1, with a possible D match to TRBD1 (6 bases). The germline gives CDR1 SGDLS, CDR2 YYNGEE. The CDR3 is 18 amino acids. V was clipped by 2 bases and J by 5 bases, with 23 bases between them. Here the CDR3 reads CASSVSGAPPRKHNEQFF. The CDR3, as DNA: TGTGCCAGCAGCGTTTCAGGGGCCCCACCGCGTAAGCACAATGAGCAGTTCTTC. Looking up the rest from reference TRBV9 and TRBJ2-1 gives the full variable domain: DSGVTQTPKHLITATGQRVTLRCSPRSGDLSVYWYQQSLDQGLQFLIQYYNGEERAKGNILERFSAQQFPDLHSELNLSSLELGDSALYFCASSVSGAPPRKHNEQFFGPGTRLTVL.

The genes are TRBV4-2 and TRBJ2-6; D gene ambiguous. The CDR3 has 15 residues. CDR1 and CDR2 (germline): LGHNA, YNFKEQ. Trimming removed 1 base at V and 2 bases at J, with 6 bases between. The CDR3 DNA reads TGTGCCAGCAGCCAAGCTCGGGCTGGGGCCAACGTCCTGACTTTC. Translating gives CASSQARAGANVLTF.

In regard to this clone: One junction end disagrees with the germline gene, perhaps due to a read error. The gene calls are TRBV20-1 and TRBJ1-2; D remains ambiguous. Germline CDR1 reads DFQATT; CDR2 reads SNEGSKA (reference sequence). This CDR3 contains 11 residues. The DNA for the CDR3 is TGCAGTGCTAGAGTTGTCGAGTATAGCTCCTTC. Protein product: CSARVVEYSSF.

The V and J genes are TRBV19 and TRBJ2-1, with TRBD1 matching 8 bases. The germline V gene encodes CDR1 LNHDA and CDR2 SQIVND (reference sequence). After removal of 10 bases from V and 8 bases from J, the junction contained 10 bases not matched to a gene. The CDR3 has 13 residues. The CDR3 is CAIRRGPSDEQFF. The CDR3 DNA reads as TGTGCCATCCGCAGGGGGCCCAGCGATGAGCAGTTCTTC.

The CDR3 nucleotides read TGTGCCAGCAGTTTGCCAGGGAGCAATCAGCCCCAGCATTTT. Its protein product is CASSLPGSNQPQHF. The J gene is TRBJ1-5, the V gene TRBV28; D possibly corresponds to TRBD1 (5 bases). Germline V gene sequence: CDR1 MDHEN, CDR2 SYDVKM. The CDR3 runs 14 residues. Trimming shortened V by 3 bases and J by 1 base, and 7 bases separated the two germline ends.

The chain joins TRBV9 to TRBJ2-1; TRBD1 might be the D (6 bases). Germline CDR1 and CDR2: SGDLS and YYNGEE. The ends were cut back, 3 bases at V and 8 bases at J, with 15 bases in the middle. The CDR3 runs 14 residues. DNA of the CDR3: TGTGCCAGCAGCGCCTCAACAGGGAAGCATGAGCAGTTCTTC. Translated: CASSASTGKHEQFF. Variable domain in full (rest from reference TRBV9 and TRBJ2-1): DSGVTQTPKHLITATGQRVTLRCSPRSGDLSVYWYQQSLDQGLQFLIQYYNGEERAKGNILERFSAQQFPDLHSELNLSSLELGDSALYFCASSASTGKHEQFFGPGTRLTVL.

The chain has TRBV28 and TRBJ1-6; tentative D call: TRBD1 (5 bases). The V end was cut by 6 bases, the J end by 4 bases, with 16 bases between. The CDR3 runs 16 residues. Germline CDR1 MDHEN, CDR2 SYDVKM. Here the CDR3 DNA reads TGTGCCAGCAGCCCTGCAGGGCAGAATTATAATTCACCCCTCCACTTT. Translating gives CASSPAGQNYNSPLHF.

The chain uses TRBV6-5 and TRBJ2-3; maybe TRBD1 (6 bases). The V gene's germline CDR1 is MNHEY and CDR2 SVGAGI. This CDR3 spans 13 amino acids. Trimming removed 7 bases from V and 4 bases from J, with 12 bases in between. The CDR3 region has the DNA TGTGCCAGCACCAAGGACAGACCAGATACGCAGTATTTT. Encoded protein: CASTKDRPDTQYF.

The chain combines TRBV19 with TRBJ2-1; TRBD1 is a possible D gene (6 bases). The CDR3 runs 12 residues. Trimming took off 5 bases at V and 9 bases at J, with 11 bases between the two ends. Germline V gene lookup returns CDR1 LNHDA and CDR2 SQIVND (reference sequence). DNA of the CDR3: TGTGCCAGTAGTCCAGGGGCTCTTGAGCAGTTCTTC. It yields the protein CASSPGALEQFF. Filled out from reference TRBV19 and TRBJ2-1, the complete variable domain reads DGGITQSPKYLFRKEGQNVTLSCEQNLNHDAMYWYRQDPGQGLRLIYYSQIVNDFQKGDIAEGYSVSREKKESFPLTVTSAQKNPTAFYLCASSPGALEQFFGPGTRLTVL.

The V gene is TRBV6-5, the J gene TRBJ2-5; 7 positions match TRBD2. The V segment lost 10 bases and the J segment 2 bases; nucleotides outside the gene matches: 10. The CDR3 is made up of 14 amino acids. Germline V lookup: CDR1 MNHEY, CDR2 SVGAGI. In nucleotides, the CDR3 is TGTGCCATCTCGGGGGGACTCCGTCAAGAGACCCAGTACTTC. Protein sequence: CAISGGLRQETQYF.

The chain links TRBV11-2 to TRBJ1-6; perhaps TRBD1 as D (5 bases). Germline V gene data show CDR1 as SGHAT and CDR2 as FQNNGV. This CDR3 is 15 amino acids long. V lost 2 bases to trimming and J lost 10 bases, with 15 bases between them. DNA of the CDR3: TGTGCCAGCAGCTTATTTTCAGGGAAGGACTCACCCCTCCACTTT. Amino acid sequence: CASSLFSGKDSPLHF.

The V and J genes are TRBV9 and TRBJ1-6; the match to TRBD1 covers 10 bases. CDR1 is SGDLS, CDR2 YYNGEE, per germline. The ends lost 3 bases at V and 10 bases at J; junction bases unmatched: 10. CDR3 size: 16 residues. This chain's CDR3 is CASSANRDRGNSPLHF. CDR3 sequence (DNA): TGTGCCAGCAGCGCAAACCGGGACAGGGGAAACTCACCCCTCCACTTT.